The source of this T cell receptor (beta chain) is a study of Tregs in tolerant kidney transplant recipients. Regarding the study as a whole: In tolerant patients, donor-specific Tregs outgrew total Tregs, suggesting antigen-driven expansion. Activated donor B cell expansion appeared to reveal the most relevant donor-specific TCRbeta repertoire.

The CDR3 is made up of 16 amino acids, end residues included. Germline values: CDR1 DFQATT, CDR2 SNEGSKA (reference sequence). Regarding this clone: Its target is not known. The limits of the CDR3 on the DNA are not certain, so only TCRdb's listed CDR3 is given.

Sequencing used immunoSEQ multiplex PCR; TCRdb keeps in-frame clones, though not all of them. The sample data list around 48,000 clones. The receptor's source is a human donor who received a combined kidney and bone marrow transplant. V usage is TRBV20-1 and J usage is TRBJ2-5; no DNA check was done on the table's D call, TRBD1. The starting material was CD4+ T cells from blood, obtained before the transplant. CDR3 sequence reads: CSADSGDRGFLETQYF.